This T cell receptor (beta chain) was sequenced during a study of technical replicates of blood from a few donors. The CDR3 sequence is 15 residues long. V was trimmed by 0 bases and J by 3 bases, leaving 9 bases between them. Germline-derived CDR1 and CDR2 are WNHNN and SYGVQD (reference sequence). This clone showed up just once. Measured with immunoSEQ multiplex PCR; TCRdb has only the in-frame clones, and not every one. The data hold approximately 94,000 clones, with around 96% observed a single time. The sequenced sample consisted of T cells isolated from PBMCs. The gene calls are TRBV10-1 and TRBJ2-1; possibly TRBD2 for D (6 bases). This receptor was identified in a human donor in good health. For the CDR3, the DNA is TGCGCCAGCAGTGAGTCACTAGCAGACTACAATGAGCAGTTCTTC. It codes for CASSESLADYNEQFF.